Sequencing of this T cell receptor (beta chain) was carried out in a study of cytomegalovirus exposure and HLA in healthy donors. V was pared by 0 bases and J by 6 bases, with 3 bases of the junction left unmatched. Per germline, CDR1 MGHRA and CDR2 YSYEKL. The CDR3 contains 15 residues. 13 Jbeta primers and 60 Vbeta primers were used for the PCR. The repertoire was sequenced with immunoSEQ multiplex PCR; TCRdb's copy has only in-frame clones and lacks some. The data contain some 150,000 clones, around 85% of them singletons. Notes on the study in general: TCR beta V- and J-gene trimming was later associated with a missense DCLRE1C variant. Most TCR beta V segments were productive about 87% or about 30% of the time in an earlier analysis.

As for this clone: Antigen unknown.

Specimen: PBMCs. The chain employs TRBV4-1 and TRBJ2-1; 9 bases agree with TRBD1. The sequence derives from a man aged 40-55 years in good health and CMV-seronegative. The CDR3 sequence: CASSQERDRVNEQFF. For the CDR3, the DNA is TGCGCCAGCAGCCAAGAGCGGGACAGGGTCAATGAGCAGTTCTTC.